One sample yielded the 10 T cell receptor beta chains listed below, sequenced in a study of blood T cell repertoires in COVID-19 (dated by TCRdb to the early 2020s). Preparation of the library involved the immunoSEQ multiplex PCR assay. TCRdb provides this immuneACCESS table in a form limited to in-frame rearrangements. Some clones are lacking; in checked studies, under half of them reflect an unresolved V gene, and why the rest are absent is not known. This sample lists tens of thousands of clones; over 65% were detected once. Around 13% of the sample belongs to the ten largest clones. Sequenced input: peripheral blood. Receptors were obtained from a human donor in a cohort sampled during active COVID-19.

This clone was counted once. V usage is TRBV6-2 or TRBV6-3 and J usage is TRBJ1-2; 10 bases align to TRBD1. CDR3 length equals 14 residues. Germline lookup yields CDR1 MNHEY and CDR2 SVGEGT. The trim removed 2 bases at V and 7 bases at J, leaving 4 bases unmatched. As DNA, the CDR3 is TGTGCCAGCAGTTACCAGACAGGGGGCAGTGGCTACACCTTC. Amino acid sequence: CASSYQTGGSGYTF.

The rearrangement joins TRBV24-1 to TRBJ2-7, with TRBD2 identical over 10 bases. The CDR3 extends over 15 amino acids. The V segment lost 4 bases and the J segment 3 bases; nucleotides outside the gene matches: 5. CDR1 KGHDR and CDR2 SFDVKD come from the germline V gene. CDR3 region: CATSDPSSGGYEQYF. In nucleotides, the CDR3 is TGTGCCACCAGTGACCCCTCTAGCGGGGGCTACGAGCAGTACTTC.

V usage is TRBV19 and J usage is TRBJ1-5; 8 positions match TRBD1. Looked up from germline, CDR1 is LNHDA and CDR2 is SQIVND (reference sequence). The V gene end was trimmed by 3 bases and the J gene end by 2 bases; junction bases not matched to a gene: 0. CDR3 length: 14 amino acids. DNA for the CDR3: TGTGCCAGTAGTATGGACAGGGGCAATCAGCCCCAGCATTTT. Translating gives CASSMDRGNQPQHF.

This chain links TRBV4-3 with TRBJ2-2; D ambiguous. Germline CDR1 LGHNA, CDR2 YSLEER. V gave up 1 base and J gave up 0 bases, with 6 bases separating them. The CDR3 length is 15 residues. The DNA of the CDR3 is TGCGCCAGCAGCCAAGGAGAGACGAACACCGGGGAGCTGTTTTTT. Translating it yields CASSQGETNTGELFF.

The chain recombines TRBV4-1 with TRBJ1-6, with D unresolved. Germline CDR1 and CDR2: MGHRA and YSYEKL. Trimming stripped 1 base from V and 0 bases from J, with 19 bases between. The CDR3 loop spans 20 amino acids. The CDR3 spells CASSQARGNQLSSYNSPLHF. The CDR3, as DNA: TGCGCCAGCAGCCAAGCCAGAGGGAATCAACTGAGCTCCTATAATTCACCCCTCCACTTT.

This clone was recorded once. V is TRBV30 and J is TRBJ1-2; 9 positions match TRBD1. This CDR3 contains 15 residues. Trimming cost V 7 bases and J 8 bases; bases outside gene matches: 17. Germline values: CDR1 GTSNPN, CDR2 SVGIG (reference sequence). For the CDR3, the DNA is TGTGCCTACTCCTTGAGGGACAGGGATTTCGGAGGCTACACCTTC. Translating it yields CAYSLRDRDFGGYTF.

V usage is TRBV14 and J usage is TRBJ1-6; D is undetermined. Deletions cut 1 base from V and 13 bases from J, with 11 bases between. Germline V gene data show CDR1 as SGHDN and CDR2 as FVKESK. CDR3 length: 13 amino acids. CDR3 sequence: CASSQASRGPLHF. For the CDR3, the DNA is TGTGCCAGCAGCCAAGCGTCTAGAGGGCCCCTCCACTTT. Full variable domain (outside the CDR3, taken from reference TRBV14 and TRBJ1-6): EAGVTQFPSHSVIEKGQTVTLRCDPISGHDNLYWYRRVMGKEIKFLLHFVKESKQDESGMPNNRFLAERTGGTYSTLKVQPAELEDSGVYFCASSQASRGPLHFGNGTRLTVT.

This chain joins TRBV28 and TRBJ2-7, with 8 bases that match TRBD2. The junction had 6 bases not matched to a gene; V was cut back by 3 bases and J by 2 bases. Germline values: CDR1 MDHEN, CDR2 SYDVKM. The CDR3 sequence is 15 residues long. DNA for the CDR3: TGTGCCAGCAGTTTTTCGGGGGGGGGAACCTACGAGCAGTACTTC. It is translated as CASSFSGGGTYEQYF.

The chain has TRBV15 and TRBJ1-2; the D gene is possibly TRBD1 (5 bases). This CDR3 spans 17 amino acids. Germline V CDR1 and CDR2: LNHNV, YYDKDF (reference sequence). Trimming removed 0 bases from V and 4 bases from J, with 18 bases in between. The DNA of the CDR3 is TGTGCCACCAGCAGAGATCACTTGGAGACAGTGACCTATGGCTACACCTTC. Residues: CATSRDHLETVTYGYTF.

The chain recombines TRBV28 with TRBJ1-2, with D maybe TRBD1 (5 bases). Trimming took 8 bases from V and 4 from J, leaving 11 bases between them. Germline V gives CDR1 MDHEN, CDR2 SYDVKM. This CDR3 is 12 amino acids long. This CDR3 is CASLRGSYGYTF. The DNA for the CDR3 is TGTGCCAGCCTACGGGGGAGCTATGGCTACACCTTC.